This T cell receptor beta chain came from a study of T cells in localized non-small cell lung cancer. V shed 7 bases, J shed 7 bases, and the junction held 10 bases outside the gene matches. The CDR3 has 15 residues. From germline, CDR1 is LNHDA and CDR2 SQIVND (reference sequence). TCRdb's copy holds only in-frame clones and misses some; the assay was immunoSEQ multiplex PCR. The table lists 45,000 to 60,000 clones, around 87% of them singletons. This chain links TRBV19 with TRBJ2-2; 9 bases fit TRBD1. The sequencing here drew on PBMCs, taken before any cancer treatment. The clonotype was recovered from a man between 40 and 69 years old with stage II lung adenocarcinoma. CDR3 bases: TGTGCCAGTAACACAGGGGGCTTTCGGGACGGGGAGCTGTTTTTT. This gives the protein CASNTGGFRDGELFF.